These 14 T cell receptor beta chains came from one sample sequenced in a study of T cell responses to AZD1222 COVID-19 vaccine. The method was immunoSEQ multiplex PCR; TCRdb's version includes in-frame clones alone and lacks a portion of them. The table has approximately 150,000 clones, around 91% seen once. Sequences were derived from peripheral blood, sampled on day 0 of AZD1222 vaccination. The receptor source for this set is an adult in good health.

V gene TRBV10-3 combines with J gene TRBJ1-4; D gene unclear. The CDR3 has 14 residues. V gave up 5 bases and J gave up 3 bases, with 10 bases separating them. Germline CDR1 ENHRY, CDR2 SYGVKD. CDR3 region: CAISPAPPNEKLFF. The CDR3 region has the DNA TGTGCCATCAGTCCCGCCCCCCCTAATGAAAAACTGTTTTTT.

The CDR3 nucleotides read TGTGCCAGCAGTTTAAGACAAAGCAATCAGCCCCAGCATTTT. This encodes CASSLRQSNQPQHF. The rearrangement joins TRBV28 to TRBJ1-5; D gene ambiguous. CDR1 MDHEN and CDR2 SYDVKM come from the germline V gene. V dropped 2 bases and J dropped 1 base, with 6 bases sitting between them. CDR3 length: 14 amino acids.

This clone was detected once. The rearrangement links TRBV27 to TRBJ2-7; tentative D call: TRBD1 (5 bases). Between the trimmed V and J ends, which lost 5 bases and 0 bases, there was a span of 14 bases. Germline CDR1 is MNHEY and CDR2 is SMNVEV (reference sequence). CDR3 length: 15 amino acids. CDR3 sequence: CASSPSAGLSYEQYF. In DNA, the CDR3 is TGTGCCAGCAGTCCCTCAGCAGGGCTCTCCTACGAGCAGTACTTC.

This chain connects TRBV7-9 to TRBJ1-3, with 7 positions matching TRBD1. Trimming cost V 5 bases and J 0 bases; bases outside gene matches: 4. The germline V gene encodes CDR1 SEHNR and CDR2 FQNEAQ (reference sequence). The CDR3 extends over 15 amino acids. CDR3 in amino acids: CASSPGTASGNTIYF. The CDR3 nucleotides are TGTGCCAGCAGCCCCGGGACAGCCTCTGGAAACACCATATATTTT. The full variable domain, rest sourced from reference TRBV7-9 and TRBJ1-3, is DTGVSQNPRHKITKRGQNVTFRCDPISEHNRLYWYRQTLGQGPEFLTYFQNEAQLEKSRLLSDRFSAERPKGSFSTLEIQRTEQGDSAMYLCASSPGTASGNTIYFGEGSWLTVV.

J is TRBJ2-3 and V is TRBV6-2 or TRBV6-3, with 11 nucleotides matching TRBD2. CDR3 size: 14 residues. The junction had 4 bases not matched to a gene; V was cut back by 5 bases and J by 6 bases. Germline values: CDR1 MNHEY, CDR2 SVGEGT. The CDR3 is CASSTSGSSDTQYF. The CDR3 DNA reads TGTGCCAGCAGTACTAGCGGGAGTTCTGATACGCAGTATTTT.

The chain joins TRBV6-1 to TRBJ1-5; D uncertain. The germline V gene has CDR1 MNHNS and CDR2 SASEGT. The CDR3 loop spans 15 amino acids. Trimming cost V 3 bases and J 2 bases, with 11 bases left between them. CDR3 nucleotides: TGTGCCAGCAGTGACACAATGTACGGCAATCAGCCCCAGCATTTT. Amino acids: CASSDTMYGNQPQHF.

This rearrangement joins TRBV7-3 to TRBJ2-1; D ambiguous. Trimming took 2 bases from V and 10 from J, leaving 9 bases between them. This CDR3 is built from 12 residues. From germline, CDR1 is SGHTA and CDR2 FQGTGA. DNA of the CDR3: TGTGCCAGCAGCTTAGGGGTAGGGGAGCAGTTCTTC. Amino acids: CASSLGVGEQFF.

The rearrangement links TRBV7-9 to TRBJ2-5; 11 bases match TRBD2. In germline, CDR1 is SEHNR, CDR2 FQNEAQ (reference sequence). The ends lost 4 bases at V and 2 bases at J; junction bases unmatched: 12. CDR3 length equals 18 residues. This CDR3 is CASSSLAGGPAQQETQYF. In nucleotides, the CDR3 is TGTGCCAGCAGCTCGTTAGCGGGAGGGCCAGCTCAACAAGAGACCCAGTACTTC.

V gene TRBV7-3 combines with J gene TRBJ2-1; the D is unclear. Per the germline V gene, CDR1 is SGHTA and CDR2 is FQGTGA. Trimming took off 1 base at V and 5 bases at J, with 6 bases between the two ends. The CDR3 length is 13 residues. CDR3 sequence reads: CASSLILNNEQFF. The CDR3 DNA reads as TGTGCCAGCAGCTTAATTCTGAACAATGAGCAGTTCTTC.

This clone was seen a single time. The chain carries TRBV2 and TRBJ2-3; 7 bases line up with TRBD2. The CDR3 consists of 13 residues. V dropped 6 bases and J dropped 3; count of bases not matched to a gene: 3. CDR1 and CDR2 from the germline V gene are SNHLY and FYNNEI. This CDR3 reads CASRGTTTDTQYF. The DNA for the CDR3 is TGTGCCAGCAGGGGGACTACAACAGATACGCAGTATTTT. Based on the CDR3 plus reference TRBV2 and TRBJ2-3, the full variable domain is EPEVTQTPSHQVTQMGQEVILRCVPISNHLYFYWYRQILGQKVEFLVSFYNNEISEKSEIFDDQFSVERPDGSNFTLKIRSTKLEDSAMYFCASRGTTTDTQYFGPGTRLTVL.

In this sample, this clone turned up once. The chain carries TRBV20-1 and TRBJ1-5; perhaps TRBD1 as D (6 bases). V was clipped by 3 bases and J by 5 bases, with 14 bases between them. Germline V gene data show CDR1 as DFQATT and CDR2 as SNEGSKA (reference sequence). The CDR3 is 14 residues long. The CDR3 nucleotides are TGCAGTGCTAGTGAGGGAACAGGGTATCAGCCCCAGCATTTT. The encoded protein is CSASEGTGYQPQHF.

The V call is TRBV14, the J call TRBJ1-4; D not certain. The V and J ends lost 6 bases and 8 bases respectively, with 10 bases between them. CDR3 length equals 12 residues. The germline CDR1 and CDR2 sequences are SGHDN and FVKESK. CDR3 DNA: TGTGCCAGCAGTTCGACCGCGGAAAAACTGTTTTTT. This translates into CASSSTAEKLFF.

This clone was found a few times. The CDR3 here is CASILIDYDNNEQFF. The CDR3 region has the DNA TGTGCCAGCATCCTGATCGACTACGACAACAATGAGCAGTTCTTC. V and J are TRBV6-5 and TRBJ2-1, with D possibly being TRBD2 (5 bases). Looked up from germline, CDR1 is MNHEY and CDR2 is SVGAGI. V was trimmed by 7 bases and J by 5 bases, leaving 18 bases between them. This CDR3 has 15 residues.

V is TRBV2 and J is TRBJ2-1; TRBD2 matches 7 bases. J was trimmed by 4 bases and V by 4 bases; bases with no gene match: 4. Germline loops: CDR1 SNHLY, CDR2 FYNNEI. The CDR3 is made up of 14 amino acids. The chain's CDR3 is CASSVGEGYNEQFF. The CDR3 DNA reads as TGTGCCAGCAGTGTGGGGGAGGGATACAATGAGCAGTTCTTC.